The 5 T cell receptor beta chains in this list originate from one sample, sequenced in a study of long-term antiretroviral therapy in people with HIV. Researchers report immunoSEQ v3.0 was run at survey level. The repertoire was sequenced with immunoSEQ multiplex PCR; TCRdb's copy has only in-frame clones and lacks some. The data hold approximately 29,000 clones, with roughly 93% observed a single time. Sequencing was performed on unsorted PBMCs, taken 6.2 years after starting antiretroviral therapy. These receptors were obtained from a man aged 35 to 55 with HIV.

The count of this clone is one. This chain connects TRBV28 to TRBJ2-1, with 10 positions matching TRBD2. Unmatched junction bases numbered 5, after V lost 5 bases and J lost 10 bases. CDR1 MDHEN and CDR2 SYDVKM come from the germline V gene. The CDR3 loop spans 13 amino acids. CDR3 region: CASSPPTSGEQFF. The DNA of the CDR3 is TGTGCCAGCAGTCCGCCGACTAGCGGGGAGCAGTTCTTC.

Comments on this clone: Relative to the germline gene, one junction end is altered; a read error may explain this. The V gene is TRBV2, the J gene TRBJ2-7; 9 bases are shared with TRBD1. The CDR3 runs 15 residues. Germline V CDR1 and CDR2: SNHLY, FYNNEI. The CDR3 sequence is CASSPGQGVSHEQYF. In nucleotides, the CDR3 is TGTGCCAGCAGCCCGGGACAGGGAGTCTCCCACGAGCAGTACTTC.

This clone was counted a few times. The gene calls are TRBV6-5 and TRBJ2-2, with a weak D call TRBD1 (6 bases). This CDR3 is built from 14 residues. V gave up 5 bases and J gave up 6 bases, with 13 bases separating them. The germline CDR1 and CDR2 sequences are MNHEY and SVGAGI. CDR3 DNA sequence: TGTGCCAGCAGTGATTGGGACACTCCCGGGGAGCTGTTTTTT. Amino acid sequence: CASSDWDTPGELFF.

CDR3 coding DNA: TGTGCCAGCAGCCGACCGGGACGTGACGAGCAGTACTTC. Protein product: CASSRPGRDEQYF. The chain recombines TRBV7-2 with TRBJ2-7; D is perhaps TRBD1 or TRBD2 (5 bases each). CDR3 length: 13 amino acids. Trimming cost V 5 bases and J 5 bases, with 13 bases left between them. CDR1 and CDR2 (germline): SGHTA, FQGNSA.

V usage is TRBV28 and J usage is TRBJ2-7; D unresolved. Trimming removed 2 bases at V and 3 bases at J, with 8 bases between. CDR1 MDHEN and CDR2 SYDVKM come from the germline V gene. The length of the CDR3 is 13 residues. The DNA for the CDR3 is TGTGCCAGCAGTTTAGCGCCGTTCTACGAGCAGTACTTC. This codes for CASSLAPFYEQYF.